This is a list of T cell receptor beta chains from one sample in a study of blood T cell repertoires in COVID-19. Profiling relied on immunoSEQ multiplex PCR, and the TCRdb table lists in-frame clones only, not all of them. Of about 200,000 clones in the sample, over 80% were seen once. Material for sequencing was peripheral blood. The source is a man aged 55 to 70 with COVID-19, enrolled during active disease. Each CDR3 is given with its conserved first and last residue. Fields, in order: clone size, D gene, J gene, V gene, CDR3 DNA, CDR3 protein. D genes are given only for firm matches. Where a row states a size, it is once, few, many or the class of an expanded clone; other rows omit it.

>-|-|TRBJ2-3|TRBV3-1/TRBV3-2
TGTGCCAGCAGCCAAGATCTCGGGTCTAGCACAGATACGCAGTATTTT
CASSQDLGSSTDTQYF
>-|TRBD1|TRBJ1-2|TRBV28
TGTGCCAGCACCAGGGCAGGGGGGCCAGGCGGCTACACCTTC
CASTRAGGPGGYTF
>-|TRBD2|TRBJ2-5|TRBV20-1
TGCAGTGCTAGTCATGGGGCTAGCGGAGGGAGGGAGACCCAGTACTTC
CSASHGASGGRETQYF
>-|TRBD2|TRBJ2-5|TRBV24-1
TGTGCCACCAGTGATTTGCCCGCCCGGGGGGAGCGAGAGACCCAGTACTTC
CATSDLPARGERETQYF
>-|-|TRBJ1-2|TRBV28
TGTGCCAGCAGTTTACCTCGTGGGGCCAACTATGGCTACACCTTC
CASSLPRGANYGYTF
>-|-|TRBJ1-3|TRBV19
TGTGCCAGTAGTCTCTCGACTGTCTCTGGAAACACCATATATTTT
CASSLSTVSGNTIYF
>-|TRBD1|TRBJ1-2|TRBV10-3
TGTGCCATCAGTCCGGACAGGGTAAAATACACCTTC
CAISPDRVKYTF
>few|TRBD1|TRBJ1-5|TRBV6-5
TGTGCCAGCAGGCTTCGACAGGGGGGTAAGCAGCCCCAGCATTTT
CASRLRQGGKQPQHF
>-|-|TRBJ2-6|TRBV6-1
TGTGCCAGCAGTGCCACCCTCTTGACAGTAACTGGGGCCAACGTCCTGACTTTC
CASSATLLTVTGANVLTF
>-|TRBD1|TRBJ1-4|TRBV10-3
TGTGCCATCAAATCCGGACAGGGTGATGAAAAACTGTTTTTT
CAIKSGQGDEKLFF
>-|TRBD1|TRBJ1-5|TRBV7-4
TGTGCCAGCAGCTTAGACGTATGGACAGGCAGCCAGCCCCAGCATTTT
CASSLDVWTGSQPQHF
>-|-|TRBJ1-1|TRBV5-1
TGCGCCAGCAGCCCGGACTCGCGGACTGAAGCTTTCTTT
CASSPDSRTEAFF
>-|-|TRBJ2-7|TRBV5-4
TGTGCCAGCAGCCCGACAGGTTTGGACTACGAGCAGTACTTC
CASSPTGLDYEQYF
>-|TRBD1|TRBJ1-4|TRBV6-2/TRBV6-3
TGTGCCAGCAGTTCTGACAGGGCAACTAATGAAAAACTGTTTTTT
CASSSDRATNEKLFF
>-|TRBD2|TRBJ2-2|TRBV9
TGTGCCAGCAGCGCATGGACTAGCAGGAGGGACGGGGAGCTGTTTTTT
CASSAWTSRRDGELFF
>-|TRBD1|TRBJ1-2|TRBV7-8
TGTGCCAGCAGCCCGTCGGGACAGGGCAACTATGGCTACACCTTC
CASSPSGQGNYGYTF
>-|-|TRBJ1-1|TRBV5-1
TGCGCCAGCAGCTTGGAGGTCAGGGGCAACACTGAAGCTTTCTTT
CASSLEVRGNTEAFF
>once|TRBD1|TRBJ1-3|TRBV5-1
TGCGCCAGCAGCCTTGGACAGGCGATGAGCTCTGGAAACACCATATATTTT
CASSLGQAMSSGNTIYF
>-|TRBD2|TRBJ2-1|TRBV7-9
TGTGCCAGCAGCTTGGCTAGCGGGAGGTTGAATGAGCAGTTCTTC
CASSLASGRLNEQFF
>-|-|TRBJ2-3|TRBV11-2
TGTGCCAGCAGCTCTGAAGGGCAGGGGTCGCAGTATTTT
CASSSEGQGSQYF
>-|-|TRBJ2-1|TRBV11-2
TGTGCCAGCAGCTTATTCCCTGGACAGAGCTCCTACAATGAGCAGTTCTTC
CASSLFPGQSSYNEQFF
>-|-|TRBJ2-1|TRBV11-2
TGTGCCAGCAGCTTATCTCTCGGGAATGAGCAGTTCTTC
CASSLSLGNEQFF
>-|TRBD1|TRBJ2-3|TRBV19
TGTGCCAGTAGTCTAATACCGGGACAGGGGGCAGATACGCAGTATTTT
CASSLIPGQGADTQYF
>-|-|TRBJ1-5|TRBV7-2
TGTGCCAGCAGCTTAGTTTTTACAGGTGATCAGCCCCAGCATTTT
CASSLVFTGDQPQHF
>-|TRBD2|TRBJ2-2|TRBV6-5
TGTGCCAGCAGATTGGGGGGGACGAACACCGGGGAGCTGTTTTTT
CASRLGGTNTGELFF